Given below is one T cell receptor (beta chain) in context. Its antigen remains unknown. The data were obtained in a study of T cells in localized non-small cell lung cancer. Germline V gene lookup returns CDR1 SGHDN and CDR2 FVKESK. V shed 6 bases and J shed 3 bases, with 14 bases lying between them. The CDR3 is made up of 14 amino acids. Findings and limits, study-wide: Longer overall survival was seen with higher T cell density measured in blood. Turning up in adjacent lung were a median around 58 of the top 100 tumor clones. Uninvolved neighboring lung showed the greatest T cell clonality, exceeding tumor. Sequencing was limited to one tumor region, leaving the possibility of heterogeneity open.

Assay used: immunoSEQ multiplex PCR; TCRdb lists only in-frame clones, some missing. The data contain approximately 2,600 clones, around 26% of them seen just once; the ten biggest clones take up approximately 7%. The receptor comes from a male donor aged 60 or over with stage II squamous cell lung carcinoma. This chain connects TRBV14 to TRBJ2-5, with a possible D match to TRBD2 (5 bases). This specimen consisted of lung tumor tissue, obtained before any cancer treatment. The CDR3 region is CASRSTQREETQYF. CDR3 coding DNA: TGTGCCAGCAGGAGTACACAGAGGGAAGAGACCCAGTACTTC.